Given below is one TCR beta chain in context. Its antigen is unknown. The sample holds no much larger clone one base away, and base qualities are not on file. The record originates from a study of glioma-infiltrating T cells (dated by TCRdb to about 2016). About the full investigation: TCR alpha- and beta-chain repertoires were sequenced from glioma tissue, non-neoplastic brain tissue and matched peripheral blood mononuclear cells. To gauge divergence between tissue and blood T-cell populations, every tissue-infiltrating repertoire was compared against the peripheral blood repertoire from the same patient. The paired cohort was made up of three low-grade glioma patients, several primary glioblastoma patients and three non-glioma patients who contributed non-neoplastic brain tissue.

V loses 7 bases, J loses 1 base, and the germline ends lie 13 bases apart. Based on the germline V gene (reference sequence), the CDR1 and CDR2 sequences are LGHDT and YNNKEL. The CDR3 contains 14 residues, cysteine and phenylalanine counted. The sequence is cut down to CDR3 DNA, 42 bases in frame from base 1. TCR alpha and beta CDR3 regions were amplified with the iRepertoire nested amplicon-rescue multiplex PCR (arm-PCR) platform from RNA. The input for one-step reverse transcription and amplification was about 95-450 ng of either tissue mRNA or PBMC total RNA. Following bead purification, Illumina adapters were added by a secondary multiplex PCR, and libraries between 200 and 400 bp were gel-purified. Demultiplexing relied on internal 6-nucleotide barcodes carried by the libraries. Sequencing of the libraries was done on an Illumina MiSeq using 2x220 or 2x250 nucleotide paired-end reads. On the study's bioinformatics: FLASH 1.2.11 was used to merge paired reads, and BWA-MEM then aligned the reads to the GRCh37 human genome before TRA and TRB reads were extracted. An IMGT-derived reference of cassette sequences and CDR3 motifs, with pseudogenes included, was used for V and J assignment. Reads were translated in three frames, and productive CDR3s were defined as those with a C...FGXG motif and no stop codons. Clonotypes were defined as unique combinations of V-J cassette pair and CDR3 amino acid sequence. Reads were filtered by Hamming distance, with the threshold set by the sequence error rate of each sample in mapped regions. Using fastp at Q25 and MiXCR, TCRdb reprocessed the public reads and kept productive beta chains. Rows matching on CDR3 protein sequence are summarized as one entry with the most common DNA and genes. Here the V and J calls rest on TCRdb's processing, not on the authors' analysis. Here the sample has over 90,000 distinct CDR3 sequences; around 28% occur a single time. The ten largest clones take up 40% to 55% of the sample.

Broader findings and caveats from the paper: Tissue and blood shared very few CDR3 sequences, a result attributed to high CDR3 diversity and limited sampling. In non-neoplastic patients, VJ-independent divergence between tissue and blood fell below expectation, whereas in all gliomas, and especially in low-grade gliomas, the divergence rose above expectation. Group comparisons rested on small numbers: three non-neoplastic, three low-grade glioma and eight glioblastoma patients.

The sequence was collected from a human donor with low-grade glioma or glioblastoma, undergoing nonglioma brain surgery, or in good health (not recorded which). The V gene is TRBV3-1 and the J gene is TRBJ2-5, with an unclear D gene assignment. Material: glioma tissue, nonneoplastic brain tissue, or PBMCs (not recorded which). The sequenced DNA: TGTGCCAGCATCCGCCGACGAACCCAAGAGACCCAGTACTTC. This gives the protein CASIRRRTQETQYF.